Below, one TCR beta chain is given with its context. The germline gene is not matched at one end of the junction; a read error may be the cause. This sample is drawn from a study of T cells in Graves' hyperthyroidism and ophthalmopathy. Amplified TCR beta CDR3 regions derived from RNA transcripts. The HTBI primer set drove a first-round RT-PCR of the TCR CDR3. Using its own MiXCR run on the multiplex PCR reads, TCRdb lists one record per CDR3 protein. The profile shows about 400,000 distinct CDR3 sequences, around 13% of them singletons. The specimen sequenced was blood. The sequence came from a woman aged 18-30 years with Graves' hyperthyroidism.

The CDR3 sequence is CAISDSGGSYNEQFF. The CDR3 DNA follows: TGTGCCATCAGTGATAGCGGGGGCTCCTACAATGAGCAGTTCTTC. The V gene is TRBV6-1, the J gene TRBJ2-1, with TRBD2 matching 9 bases. Germline lookup yields CDR1 MNHNS and CDR2 SASEGT. The CDR3 runs to 15 residues.